This TCR beta chain derives from a study of graft-versus-host responses after intestinal transplantation. Overall study: Recipients uniformly received anti-thymocyte globulin induction, followed by tacrolimus and steroids for around 3 years.

Germline V gene data show CDR1 as SEHNR and CDR2 as FQNEAQ (reference sequence). Trimming stripped 2 bases from V and 7 bases from J, with 6 bases between. The CDR3 totals 12 residues. On this clone: What it binds is not known.

Repertoires were generated with immunoSEQ multiplex PCR, while TCRdb's copy carries only in-frame clones and drops some. The table has more than 50,000 clones, around 91% seen once; the top ten hold 2.7%. Study-level findings and limits: Early post-transplant HvG declines were associated with peak circulating GvH clone levels. Allografts of patients with graft-donor T cell macrochimerism showed high graft-versus-host to host-versus-graft clone ratios. Analysis identified GvH clones in recipient marrow, with some appearing first in ileum or blood.

This rearrangement joins TRBV7-9 to TRBJ1-3; D gene unclear. This TCR was recovered from a human patient who received an intestinal transplant, so some T cells may come from the graft donor. Sequences were derived from PBMCs, sampled about 120 days after intestinal transplantation. The CDR3 DNA is TGTGCCAGCAGCTTAAGTGGTAACACCATATATTTT. Translated, it gives CASSLSGNTIYF.